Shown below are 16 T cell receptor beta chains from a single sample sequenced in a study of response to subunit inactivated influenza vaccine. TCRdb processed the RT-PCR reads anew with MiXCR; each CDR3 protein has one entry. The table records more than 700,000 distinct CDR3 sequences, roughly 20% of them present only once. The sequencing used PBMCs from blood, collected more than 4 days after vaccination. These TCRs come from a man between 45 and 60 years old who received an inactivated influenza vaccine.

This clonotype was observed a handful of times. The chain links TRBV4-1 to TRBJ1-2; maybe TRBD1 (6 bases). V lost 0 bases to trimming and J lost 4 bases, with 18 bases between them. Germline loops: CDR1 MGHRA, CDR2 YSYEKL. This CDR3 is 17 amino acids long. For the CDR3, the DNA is TGCGCCAGCAGCCAAGATTCGGACGGGGGCCCCTTCTATGGCTACACCTTC. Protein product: CASSQDSDGGPFYGYTF.

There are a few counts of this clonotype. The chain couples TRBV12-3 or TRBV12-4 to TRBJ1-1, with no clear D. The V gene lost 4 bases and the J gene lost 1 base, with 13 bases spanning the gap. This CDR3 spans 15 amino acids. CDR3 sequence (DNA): TGTGCCAGCAGTTCCATGGGAGAAGGGAACACTGAAGCTTTCTTT. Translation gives CASSSMGEGNTEAFF.

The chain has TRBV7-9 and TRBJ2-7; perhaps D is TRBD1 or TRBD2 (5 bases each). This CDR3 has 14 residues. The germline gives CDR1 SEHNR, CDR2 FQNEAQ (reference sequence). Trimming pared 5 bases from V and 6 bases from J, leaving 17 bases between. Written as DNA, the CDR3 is TGTGCCAGCAGCACCGGGACGCGATCGGCCGAGCAGTACTTC. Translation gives CASSTGTRSAEQYF.

CDR3 residues: CASSSPNLPGQGMFEQFF. In DNA, the CDR3 is TGTGCCAGCAGCTCACCCAACCTTCCGGGACAGGGGATGTTTGAGCAGTTCTTC. The V gene is TRBV11-2, the J gene TRBJ2-1, with TRBD1 identical over 10 bases. Germline CDR1 is SGHAT and CDR2 is FQNNGV. The junction had 18 bases not matched to a gene; V was cut back by 4 bases and J by 9 bases. The CDR3 is made up of 18 amino acids.

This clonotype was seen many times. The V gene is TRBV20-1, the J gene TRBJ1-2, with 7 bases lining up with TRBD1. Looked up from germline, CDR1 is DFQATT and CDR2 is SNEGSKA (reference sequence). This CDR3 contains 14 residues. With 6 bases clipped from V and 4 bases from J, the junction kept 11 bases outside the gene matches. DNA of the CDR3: TGCAGTGCCCTACTCCGGGACAGCCTCTATGGCTACACCTTC. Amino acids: CSALLRDSLYGYTF.

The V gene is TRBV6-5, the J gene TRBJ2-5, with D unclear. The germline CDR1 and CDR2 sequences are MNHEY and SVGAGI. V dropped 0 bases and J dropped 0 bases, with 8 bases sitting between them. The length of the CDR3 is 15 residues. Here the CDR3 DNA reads TGTGCCAGCAGTTACTCGATTCCGGACCAAGAGACCCAGTACTTC. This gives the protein CASSYSIPDQETQYF.

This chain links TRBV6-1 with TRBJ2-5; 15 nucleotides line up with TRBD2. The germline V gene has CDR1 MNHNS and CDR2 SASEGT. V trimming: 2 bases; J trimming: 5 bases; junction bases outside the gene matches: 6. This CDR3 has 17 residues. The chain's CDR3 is CASSELGLAGGRETQYF. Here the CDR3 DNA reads TGTGCCAGCAGTGAATTAGGACTAGCGGGAGGGCGGGAGACCCAGTACTTC.

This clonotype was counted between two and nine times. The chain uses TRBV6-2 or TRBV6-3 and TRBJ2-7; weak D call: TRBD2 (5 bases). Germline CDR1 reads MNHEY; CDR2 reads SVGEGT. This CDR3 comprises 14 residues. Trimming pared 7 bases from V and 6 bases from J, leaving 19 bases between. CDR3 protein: CASTFGVGSVEQYF. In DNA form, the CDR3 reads TGTGCCAGCACCTTCGGGGTGGGGTCCGTCGAGCAGTACTTC.

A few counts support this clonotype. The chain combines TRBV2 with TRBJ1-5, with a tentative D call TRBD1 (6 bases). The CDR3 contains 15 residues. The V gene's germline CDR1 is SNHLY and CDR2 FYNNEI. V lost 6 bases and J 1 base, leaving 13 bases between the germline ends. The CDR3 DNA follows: TGTGCCAGCAGCCGGGACACCCCCAGCAATCAGCCCCAGCATTTT. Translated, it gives CASSRDTPSNQPQHF.

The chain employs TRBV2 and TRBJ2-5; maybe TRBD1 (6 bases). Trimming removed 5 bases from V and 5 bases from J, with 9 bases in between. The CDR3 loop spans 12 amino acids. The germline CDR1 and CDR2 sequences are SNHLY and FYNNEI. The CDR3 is CASSRTDETQYF. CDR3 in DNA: TGTGCCAGCAGTCGGACAGACGAGACCCAGTACTTC.

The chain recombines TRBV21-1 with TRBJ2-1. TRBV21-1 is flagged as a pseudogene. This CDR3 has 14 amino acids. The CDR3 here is CVSSHQSSYNEQFF. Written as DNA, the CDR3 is TGTGTCAGCAGCCACCAGAGCTCCTACAATGAGCAGTTCTTC.

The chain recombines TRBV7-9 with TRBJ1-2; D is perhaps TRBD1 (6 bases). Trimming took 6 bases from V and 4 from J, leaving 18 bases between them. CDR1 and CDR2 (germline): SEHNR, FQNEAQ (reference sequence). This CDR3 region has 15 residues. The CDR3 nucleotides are TGTGCCAGCAGGGGGTCGGGACAAGAACCCTATGGCTACACCTTC. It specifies CASRGSGQEPYGYTF. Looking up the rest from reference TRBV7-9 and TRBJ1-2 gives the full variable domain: DTGVSQNPRHKITKRGQNVTFRCDPISEHNRLYWYRQTLGQGPEFLTYFQNEAQLEKSRLLSDRFSAERPKGSFSTLEIQRTEQGDSAMYLCASRGSGQEPYGYTFGSGTRLTVV.

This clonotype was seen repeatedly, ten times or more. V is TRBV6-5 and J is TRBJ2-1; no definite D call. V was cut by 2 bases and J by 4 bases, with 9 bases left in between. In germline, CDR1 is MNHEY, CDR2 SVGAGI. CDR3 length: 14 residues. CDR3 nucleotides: TGTGCCAGCAGTTACGATAGCCTATACAATGAGCAGTTCTTC. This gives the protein CASSYDSLYNEQFF.

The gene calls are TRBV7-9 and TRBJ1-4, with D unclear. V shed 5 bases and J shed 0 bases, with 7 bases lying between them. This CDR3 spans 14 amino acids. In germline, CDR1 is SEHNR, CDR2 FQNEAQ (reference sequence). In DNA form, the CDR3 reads TGTGCCAGCAGCCAACAGACAACTAATGAAAAACTGTTTTTT. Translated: CASSQQTTNEKLFF.

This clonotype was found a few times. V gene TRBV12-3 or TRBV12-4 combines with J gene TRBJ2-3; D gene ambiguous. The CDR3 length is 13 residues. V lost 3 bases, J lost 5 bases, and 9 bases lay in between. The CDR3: CASSFLLLDTQYF. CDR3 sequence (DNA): TGTGCCAGCAGTTTCCTCCTCCTAGATACGCAGTATTTT.

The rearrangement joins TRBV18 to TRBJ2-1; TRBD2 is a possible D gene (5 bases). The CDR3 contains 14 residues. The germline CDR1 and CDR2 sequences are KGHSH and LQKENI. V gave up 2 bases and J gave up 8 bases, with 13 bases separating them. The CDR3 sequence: CASSPRESGHEQFF. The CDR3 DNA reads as TGTGCCAGCTCACCAAGGGAGAGTGGCCATGAGCAGTTCTTC.